This T cell receptor beta chain was identified in a study of blood T cell repertoires in COVID-19. V shed 6 bases and J shed 2 bases, with 14 bases lying between them. This CDR3 contains 16 residues. Germline V gene data show CDR1 as LGHNT and CDR2 as FRNRAP. Assay: immunoSEQ multiplex PCR; the TCRdb copy retains only in-frame clones and omits some. The table shows tens of thousands of clones, with around 79% occurring only once. Input material: peripheral blood. This chain uses TRBV12-5 with TRBJ1-6; unclear D gene. The receptor comes from a man older than 75 with acute or convalescent COVID-19. The CDR3 protein is CASGYNGEAYNSPLHF. DNA for the CDR3: TGTGCTAGTGGATATAATGGGGAGGCCTATAATTCACCCCTCCACTTT.